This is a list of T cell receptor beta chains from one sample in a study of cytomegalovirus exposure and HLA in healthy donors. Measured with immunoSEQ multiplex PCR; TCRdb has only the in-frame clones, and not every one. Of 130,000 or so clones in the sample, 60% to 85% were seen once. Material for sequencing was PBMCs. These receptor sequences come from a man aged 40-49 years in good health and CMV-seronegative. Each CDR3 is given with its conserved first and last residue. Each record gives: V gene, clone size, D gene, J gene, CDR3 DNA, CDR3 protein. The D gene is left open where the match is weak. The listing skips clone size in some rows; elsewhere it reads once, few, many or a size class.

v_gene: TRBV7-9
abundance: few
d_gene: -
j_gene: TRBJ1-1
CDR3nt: TGTGCCAGCAGCCGTCACGGGGCTGAAGCTTTCTTT
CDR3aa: CASSRHGAEAFF

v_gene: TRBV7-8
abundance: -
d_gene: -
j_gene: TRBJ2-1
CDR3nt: TGTGCCAGCAGCTTAAAACAGAGTACCCGTTACAATGAGCAGTTCTTC
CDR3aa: CASSLKQSTRYNEQFF

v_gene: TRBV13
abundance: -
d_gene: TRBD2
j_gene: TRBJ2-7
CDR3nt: TGTGCCAGCAGCCTTAGCGGGGGGAACTCCTACGAGCAGTACTTC
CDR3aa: CASSLSGGNSYEQYF

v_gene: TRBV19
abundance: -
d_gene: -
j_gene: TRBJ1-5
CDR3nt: TGTGCCAGTAGCCCCGCCGCGGCAGGGAGGAATCAGCCCCAGCATTTT
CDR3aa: CASSPAAAGRNQPQHF

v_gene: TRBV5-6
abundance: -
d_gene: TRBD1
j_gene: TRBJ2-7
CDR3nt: TGTGCCAGCAGCTTGTTGGGACAGGGGAAATCCTACGAGCAGTACTTC
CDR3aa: CASSLLGQGKSYEQYF

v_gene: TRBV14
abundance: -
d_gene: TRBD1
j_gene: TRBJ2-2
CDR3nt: TGTGCCAGCAGCCTCCGGGACAGGGCGAACACCGGGGAGCTGTTTTTT
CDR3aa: CASSLRDRANTGELFF

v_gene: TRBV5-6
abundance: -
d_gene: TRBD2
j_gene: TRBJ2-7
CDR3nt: TGTGCCAGCAGCGAGGGACTAGCGGTTTACGAGCAGTACTTC
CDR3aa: CASSEGLAVYEQYF

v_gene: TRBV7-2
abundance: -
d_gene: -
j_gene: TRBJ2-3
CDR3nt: TGTGCCAGCAGCTTAGGCTTGGACTATGCCACAGATACGCAGTATTTT
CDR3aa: CASSLGLDYATDTQYF

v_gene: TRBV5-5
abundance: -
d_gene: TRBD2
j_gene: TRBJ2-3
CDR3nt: TGTGCCAGCAGCTTTCCGGGGGGAACAGATACGCAGTATTTT
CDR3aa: CASSFPGGTDTQYF

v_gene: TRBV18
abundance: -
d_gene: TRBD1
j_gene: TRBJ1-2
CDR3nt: TGTGCCAGCTCACCAGCAGGGGGTGACGGCTACACCTTC
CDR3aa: CASSPAGGDGYTF